This TCR beta chain was identified in a study of OX40 agonist ivuxolimab in advanced cancers. The CDR3 consists of 16 residues. Germline-derived CDR1 and CDR2 are MNHEY and SVGAGI. V lost 2 bases and J lost 3; bases outside the gene matches: 2. Libraries were prepared by immunoSEQ multiplex PCR; TCRdb keeps only in-frame clonotypes and omits some of them. The table has roughly 51,000 clones, around 90% seen once. Blood sampling took place at baseline, cycle 4 day 1, and cycle 7 day 1. The sequence derives from an adult with an advanced solid tumor such as melanoma, head and neck, liver or kidney cancer. Source: CD4+ or CD8+ T cells sorted from blood, taken in a trial of the OX40 agonist ivuxolimab. V and J are TRBV6-5 and TRBJ2-6; the match to TRBD1 covers 9 bases. This chain's CDR3 is CASSYGTGNGANVLTF. The DNA of the CDR3 is TGTGCCAGCAGTTACGGGACAGGGAATGGGGCCAACGTCCTGACTTTC.